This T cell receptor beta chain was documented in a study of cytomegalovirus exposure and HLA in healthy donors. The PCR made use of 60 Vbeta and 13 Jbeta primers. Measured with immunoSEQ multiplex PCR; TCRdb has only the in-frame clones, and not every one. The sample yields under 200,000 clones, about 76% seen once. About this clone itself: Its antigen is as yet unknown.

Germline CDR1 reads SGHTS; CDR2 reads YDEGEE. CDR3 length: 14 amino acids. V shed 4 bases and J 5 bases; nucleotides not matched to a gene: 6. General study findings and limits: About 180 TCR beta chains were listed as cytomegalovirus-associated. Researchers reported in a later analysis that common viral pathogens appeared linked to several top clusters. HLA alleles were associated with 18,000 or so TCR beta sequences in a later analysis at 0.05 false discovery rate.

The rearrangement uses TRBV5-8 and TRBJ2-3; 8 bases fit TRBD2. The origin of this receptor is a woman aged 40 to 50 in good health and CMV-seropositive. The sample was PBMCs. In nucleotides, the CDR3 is TGTGCCAGCAGCGCCCAGCGGGAGTTAGATACGCAGTATTTT. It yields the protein CASSAQRELDTQYF.